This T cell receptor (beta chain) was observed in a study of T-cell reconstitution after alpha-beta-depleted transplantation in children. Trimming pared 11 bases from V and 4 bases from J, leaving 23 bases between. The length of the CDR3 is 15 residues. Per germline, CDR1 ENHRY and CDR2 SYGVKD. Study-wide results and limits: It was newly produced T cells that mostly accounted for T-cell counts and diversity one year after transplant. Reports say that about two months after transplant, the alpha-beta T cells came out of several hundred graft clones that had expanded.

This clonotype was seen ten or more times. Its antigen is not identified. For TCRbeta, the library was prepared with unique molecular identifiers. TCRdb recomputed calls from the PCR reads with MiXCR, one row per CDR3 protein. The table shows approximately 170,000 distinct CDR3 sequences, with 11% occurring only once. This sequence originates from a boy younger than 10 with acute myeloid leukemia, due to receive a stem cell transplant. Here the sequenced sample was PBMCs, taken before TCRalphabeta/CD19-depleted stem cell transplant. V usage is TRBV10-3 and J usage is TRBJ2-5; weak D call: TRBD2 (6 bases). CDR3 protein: CASKPGERTPETQYF. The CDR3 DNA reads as TGTGCCTCCAAGCCGGGGGAGCGAACCCCAGAGACCCAGTACTTC.